Detailed here is one T cell receptor beta chain. What it binds is not known. The repertoire was sequenced with immunoSEQ multiplex PCR; TCRdb's copy has only in-frame clones and lacks some. The repertoire holds about 73,000 clones, with 85% to 90% as singletons. The source of the sample is a study of T cell responses to AZD1222 COVID-19 vaccine. Regarding the study as a whole: Sampling captured repertoires only after the peak T cell response. Nearly half of spike-specific TCRs reportedly go after variant regions that carry no mutations. Two AZD1222 doses significantly raised spike-specific TCR breadth and depth over controls.

The junction had 17 bases not matched to a gene; V was cut back by 1 base and J by 6 bases. The length of the CDR3 is 18 residues. Germline V gives CDR1 KGHSY, CDR2 FQNENV. The rearrangement links TRBV16 to TRBJ2-7; TRBD1 aligns across 8 bases. The source was peripheral blood, collected 28 days after the second AZD1222 dose. The TCR sequence derives from an adult who received the AZD1222 COVID-19 vaccine. The CDR3 region is CASSQLSWDRMGRTEQYF. The CDR3 region has the DNA TGTGCCAGCAGCCAATTGAGCTGGGACAGGATGGGGCGGACCGAGCAGTACTTC.